Here is one TCR beta chain with its context. Checkpoint therapy with ipilimumab 1 mg/kg began 14 to 28 days after transplant. Dosing: nivolumab 3 mg/kg IV, weeks 1, 4, 7, 10, then every two weeks to week 26. This sample is drawn from a study of ipilimumab plus nivolumab after autologous stem cell transplantation. Produced via immunoSEQ multiplex PCR; TCRdb's table is partial and in-frame only. The sample consists of around 19,000 clones, 65% to 85% of them appearing once. Germline CDR1 reads SGHDN; CDR2 reads FVKESK. Trimming removed 4 bases from V and 0 bases from J, with 11 bases in between. The length of the CDR3 is 15 residues.

The sequence was obtained from a male donor with diffuse large B-cell lymphoma. The sequences come from PBMCs, collected in a trial of ipilimumab plus nivolumab as post-transplant consolidation. J is TRBJ2-3 and V is TRBV14; no clear D. For the CDR3, the DNA is TGTGCCAGCAGCCTATGGGTGGGGAGCACAGATACGCAGTATTTT. The encoded protein is CASSLWVGSTDTQYF.